This is a list of T cell receptor beta chains from one sample in a study of a mutant IDH1 vaccine in newly diagnosed glioma. The method was immunoSEQ multiplex PCR; TCRdb's version includes in-frame clones alone and lacks a portion of them. The data show about 62,000 clones, with around 91% seen just once and roughly 2.1% held by the top ten. These receptors' antigens are unknown. Sequencing was performed on PBMCs, taken from a glioma patient whose treatment included an IDH1 peptide vaccine. Every receptor here comes from a man between 40 and 49 years old with glioma. CDR3s include the opening cysteine and the closing phenylalanine or tryptophan. The order of the fields is clone size, D gene, J gene, V gene, CDR3 protein, CDR3 DNA. A D gene is named only where the DNA matches it firmly. Where a row states a size, it is once, few, many or the class of an expanded clone; other rows omit it.

abundance: -; d_gene: -; j_gene: TRBJ2-7; v_gene: TRBV5-1; CDR3aa: CASSLDRDYEQYF; CDR3nt: TGCGCCAGCAGCTTGGACAGGGACTACGAGCAGTACTTC
abundance: -; d_gene: -; j_gene: TRBJ2-4; v_gene: TRBV4-3; CDR3aa: CASSQDGNRDLLAKNIQYF; CDR3nt: TGCGCCAGCAGCCAAGACGGCAACCGAGACCTTTTAGCCAAAAACATTCAGTACTTC
abundance: -; d_gene: TRBD1; j_gene: TRBJ1-1; v_gene: TRBV18; CDR3aa: CASSPLGTGGLTEAFF; CDR3nt: TGTGCCAGCTCACCACTCGGGACAGGGGGTCTCACTGAAGCTTTCTTT
abundance: -; d_gene: -; j_gene: TRBJ2-2; v_gene: TRBV9; CDR3aa: CASSVMGTGELFF; CDR3nt: TGTGCCAGCAGCGTAATGGGAACCGGGGAGCTGTTTTTT
abundance: -; d_gene: -; j_gene: TRBJ2-7; v_gene: TRBV7-9; CDR3aa: CASSSAGEQYF; CDR3nt: TGTGCCAGCAGCTCGGCGGGAGAGCAGTACTTC
abundance: -; d_gene: TRBD1; j_gene: TRBJ1-5; v_gene: TRBV28; CDR3aa: CASIQGGGQPQHF; CDR3nt: TGTGCCAGCATTCAGGGGGGCGGTCAGCCCCAGCATTTT
abundance: once; d_gene: TRBD2; j_gene: TRBJ2-5; v_gene: TRBV4-2; CDR3aa: CASSPGTSGNQETQYF; CDR3nt: TGTGCCAGCAGCCCAGGCACTAGCGGAAACCAAGAGACCCAGTACTTC
abundance: -; d_gene: -; j_gene: TRBJ1-6; v_gene: TRBV28; CDR3aa: CASRHSQGYSYNSPLHF; CDR3nt: TGTGCCAGCAGACATTCACAGGGTTACTCCTATAATTCACCCCTCCACTTT
abundance: -; d_gene: -; j_gene: TRBJ1-2; v_gene: TRBV7-8; CDR3aa: CASSRTDSWNYGYTF; CDR3nt: TGTGCCAGCAGCCGGACGGACTCATGGAACTATGGCTACACCTTC
abundance: -; d_gene: -; j_gene: TRBJ2-7; v_gene: TRBV7-9; CDR3aa: CASSSQVTYEQYF; CDR3nt: TGTGCCAGCAGTTCCCAGGTCACCTACGAGCAGTACTTC
abundance: once; d_gene: -; j_gene: TRBJ1-2; v_gene: TRBV19; CDR3aa: CASSIDPQGWSYGYTF; CDR3nt: TGTGCCAGTAGTATAGATCCACAGGGTTGGAGCTATGGCTACACCTTC
abundance: -; d_gene: -; j_gene: TRBJ2-5; v_gene: TRBV11-1; CDR3aa: CASSLSGHTGETQYF; CDR3nt: TGTGCCAGCAGCTTAAGCGGGCACACCGGAGAGACCCAGTACTTC
abundance: -; d_gene: -; j_gene: TRBJ2-1; v_gene: TRBV9; CDR3aa: CASSAWENEQFF; CDR3nt: TGTGCCAGCAGCGCGTGGGAGAATGAGCAGTTCTTC
abundance: -; d_gene: -; j_gene: TRBJ1-2; v_gene: TRBV27; CDR3aa: CASSLSMGYGYTF; CDR3nt: TGTGCCAGCAGTTTATCCATGGGCTATGGCTACACCTTC
abundance: -; d_gene: -; j_gene: TRBJ2-2; v_gene: TRBV5-1; CDR3aa: CASSFTGTSSNTGELFF; CDR3nt: TGCGCCAGCAGCTTTACCGGGACATCATCCAACACCGGGGAGCTGTTTTTT
abundance: -; d_gene: TRBD1; j_gene: TRBJ2-7; v_gene: TRBV18; CDR3aa: CASSQTGAASYEQYF; CDR3nt: TGTGCCAGCTCCCAAACAGGGGCTGCGTCCTACGAGCAGTACTTC
abundance: -; d_gene: -; j_gene: TRBJ1-1; v_gene: TRBV5-4; CDR3aa: CASSSGTIPEAFF; CDR3nt: TGTGCCAGCAGCTCCGGGACAATCCCTGAAGCTTTCTTT
abundance: few; d_gene: -; j_gene: TRBJ1-5; v_gene: TRBV4-1; CDR3aa: CASSQHGNQPQHF; CDR3nt: TGCGCCAGCAGTCAACATGGCAATCAGCCCCAGCATTTT
abundance: few; d_gene: TRBD1; j_gene: TRBJ2-3; v_gene: TRBV7-9; CDR3aa: CASRSSGGFIDTQYF; CDR3nt: TGTGCCAGCAGATCTTCAGGGGGCTTTATAGATACGCAGTATTTT
abundance: -; d_gene: TRBD1; j_gene: TRBJ2-7; v_gene: TRBV2; CDR3aa: CASERDRGYEQYF; CDR3nt: TGTGCCAGCGAAAGGGACAGGGGTTACGAGCAGTACTTC
abundance: -; d_gene: -; j_gene: TRBJ2-7; v_gene: TRBV6-6; CDR3aa: CASNPGVPSEQYF; CDR3nt: TGTGCCAGCAATCCAGGGGTCCCTTCCGAGCAGTACTTC
abundance: -; d_gene: -; j_gene: TRBJ1-3; v_gene: TRBV6-6; CDR3aa: CASSSIKGGNTIYF; CDR3nt: TGTGCCAGCAGTTCAATCAAGGGCGGTAACACCATATATTTT
abundance: -; d_gene: -; j_gene: TRBJ2-5; v_gene: TRBV27; CDR3aa: CASSNRDQETQYF; CDR3nt: TGTGCCAGCAGCAACAGGGATCAAGAGACCCAGTACTTC
abundance: -; d_gene: TRBD2; j_gene: TRBJ2-2; v_gene: TRBV19; CDR3aa: CASRTGLAENTGELFF; CDR3nt: TGTGCCAGTAGAACGGGACTAGCGGAAAACACCGGGGAGCTGTTTTTT
abundance: -; d_gene: -; j_gene: TRBJ2-1; v_gene: TRBV2; CDR3aa: CASTGDSYNEQFF; CDR3nt: TGTGCCAGCACAGGGGACTCCTACAATGAGCAGTTCTTC
abundance: -; d_gene: -; j_gene: TRBJ2-3; v_gene: TRBV30; CDR3aa: CAWSAGLEPDTQYF; CDR3nt: TGTGCCTGGAGTGCGGGGCTCGAGCCAGATACGCAGTATTTT
abundance: -; d_gene: TRBD1; j_gene: TRBJ2-1; v_gene: TRBV19; CDR3aa: CASSQTGSSNEQFF; CDR3nt: TGTGCCAGTAGCCAGACAGGGTCTTCCAATGAGCAGTTCTTC
abundance: -; d_gene: -; j_gene: TRBJ1-4; v_gene: TRBV4-1; CDR3aa: CASTPPAEREKLFF; CDR3nt: TGCGCCAGCACCCCCCCGGCGGAGCGTGAAAAACTGTTTTTT
abundance: -; d_gene: -; j_gene: TRBJ1-2; v_gene: TRBV11-2; CDR3aa: CASSFAGRSYGYTF; CDR3nt: TGTGCCAGCAGCTTCGCGGGACGCTCCTATGGCTACACCTTC
abundance: -; d_gene: -; j_gene: TRBJ2-1; v_gene: TRBV27; CDR3aa: CASSYRLNNEQFF; CDR3nt: TGTGCCAGCAGTTATCGGTTGAACAATGAGCAGTTCTTC
abundance: -; d_gene: -; j_gene: TRBJ2-3; v_gene: TRBV5-8; CDR3aa: CASRFGTEPYTDTQYF; CDR3nt: TGTGCCAGCAGGTTCGGGACTGAACCTTACACAGATACGCAGTATTTT
abundance: few; d_gene: -; j_gene: TRBJ2-3; v_gene: TRBV7-2; CDR3aa: CASSLLHWGTDTQYF; CDR3nt: TGTGCCAGCAGCTTACTCCATTGGGGCACAGATACGCAGTATTTT
abundance: -; d_gene: -; j_gene: TRBJ1-1; v_gene: TRBV7-2; CDR3aa: CASSLPQNTEAFF; CDR3nt: TGTGCCAGCAGCTTACCCCAGAACACTGAAGCTTTCTTT
abundance: -; d_gene: -; j_gene: TRBJ2-7; v_gene: TRBV27; CDR3aa: CASSLEGVGYEQYF; CDR3nt: TGTGCCAGCAGTTTGGAGGGGGTAGGCTACGAGCAGTACTTC
abundance: -; d_gene: -; j_gene: TRBJ2-2; v_gene: TRBV19; CDR3aa: CASGPGNTGELFF; CDR3nt: TGTGCCAGCGGGCCAGGGAATACCGGGGAGCTGTTTTTT
abundance: -; d_gene: -; j_gene: TRBJ2-5; v_gene: TRBV15; CDR3aa: CATSVGALQETQYF; CDR3nt: TGTGCCACCTCAGTGGGGGCGCTTCAAGAGACCCAGTACTTC
abundance: -; d_gene: -; j_gene: TRBJ1-5; v_gene: TRBV10-3; CDR3aa: CAIRKGEDQPQHF; CDR3nt: TGTGCCATCAGAAAGGGAGAGGATCAGCCCCAGCATTTT
abundance: -; d_gene: -; j_gene: TRBJ2-5; v_gene: TRBV21-1; CDR3aa: CASSNSGRGETQYF; CDR3nt: TGTGCCAGCAGCAATAGCGGGAGGGGGGAGACCCAGTACTTC
abundance: -; d_gene: -; j_gene: TRBJ1-1; v_gene: TRBV5-1; CDR3aa: CASSLSGGNTEAFF; CDR3nt: TGCGCCAGCAGCTTGTCGGGGGGGAACACTGAAGCTTTCTTT
abundance: -; d_gene: -; j_gene: TRBJ2-2; v_gene: TRBV7-9; CDR3aa: CASSLDGTGELFF; CDR3nt: TGTGCCAGCAGCTTAGATGGAACGGGGGAGCTGTTTTTT
abundance: -; d_gene: -; j_gene: TRBJ1-6; v_gene: TRBV30; CDR3aa: CAWSVETANSPLHF; CDR3nt: TGTGCCTGGAGTGTGGAGACAGCCAATTCACCCCTCCACTTT
abundance: -; d_gene: -; j_gene: TRBJ2-3; v_gene: TRBV21-1; CDR3aa: CASSRRERTGMGDTQYF; CDR3nt: TGTGCCAGCAGCAGGAGGGAGCGGACGGGAATGGGAGATACGCAGTATTTT
abundance: -; d_gene: TRBD2; j_gene: TRBJ2-2; v_gene: TRBV5-3; CDR3aa: CARSSRLAGVTGELFF; CDR3nt: TGTGCCAGAAGCTCGAGACTAGCGGGAGTAACCGGGGAGCTGTTTTTT
abundance: -; d_gene: TRBD1; j_gene: TRBJ2-1; v_gene: TRBV28; CDR3aa: CASSPPGQGYNEQFF; CDR3nt: TGTGCCAGCAGCCCCCCGGGACAGGGATACAATGAGCAGTTCTTC
abundance: -; d_gene: TRBD2; j_gene: TRBJ2-5; v_gene: TRBV7-2; CDR3aa: CASRPGTSGETQYF; CDR3nt: TGTGCCAGCAGGCCCGGGACTAGCGGGGAGACCCAGTACTTC
abundance: -; d_gene: -; j_gene: TRBJ1-2; v_gene: TRBV7-9; CDR3aa: CASSPSQSYGYTF; CDR3nt: TGTGCCAGCAGCCCGTCACAGTCCTATGGCTACACCTTC
abundance: few; d_gene: -; j_gene: TRBJ1-6; v_gene: TRBV5-1; CDR3aa: CASSLDFAGGGSSPLHF; CDR3nt: TGCGCCAGCAGCTTGGACTTCGCGGGAGGGGGTAGTTCACCCCTCCACTTT